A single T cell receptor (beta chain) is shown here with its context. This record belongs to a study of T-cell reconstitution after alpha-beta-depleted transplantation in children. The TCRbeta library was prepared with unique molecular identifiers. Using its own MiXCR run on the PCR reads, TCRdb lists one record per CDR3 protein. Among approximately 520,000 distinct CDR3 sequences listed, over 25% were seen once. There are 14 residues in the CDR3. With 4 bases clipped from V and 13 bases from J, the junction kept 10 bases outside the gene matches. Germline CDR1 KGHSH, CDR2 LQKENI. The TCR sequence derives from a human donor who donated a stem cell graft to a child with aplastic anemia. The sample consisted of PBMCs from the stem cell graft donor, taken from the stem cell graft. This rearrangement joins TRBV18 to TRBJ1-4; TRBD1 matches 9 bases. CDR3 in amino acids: CASSHGTGRATLFF. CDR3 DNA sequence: TGTGCCAGCTCACACGGGACAGGGCGTGCGACACTGTTTTTT.